This T cell receptor (beta chain) was profiled in a study of neoadjuvant anti-PD-1 for oral cavity cancer. Across the study: Patients without progression got a fourth dose around day 43.

Trimming shortened V by 5 bases and J by 1 base, and 12 bases separated the two germline ends. Germline V gene lookup returns CDR1 SGHRS and CDR2 YFSETQ. The CDR3 has 14 residues. Sample time point: after neoadjuvant nivolumab, at surgical resection. The assay was immunoSEQ multiplex PCR, and TCRdb's table has in-frame clones only and misses some. The sample consists of some 10,000 clones, 63% of them appearing once. This TCR came from a person aged 35-80 years with oral cavity squamous cell carcinoma. V gene TRBV5-1 combines with J gene TRBJ2-5; D gene unclear. Sequencing was performed on tumor tissue, taken after nivolumab (anti-PD-1) treatment. This CDR3 reads CASSSSRSQETQYF. DNA for the CDR3: TGCGCCAGCAGTTCCAGCCGTTCCCAAGAGACCCAGTACTTC.